The clone carrying this T cell receptor beta chain has more than one count but fewer than ten. Antigen unknown. Averaging about 0.12 L, one heparinised blood draw came from each individual donor. Purity exceeded 95% in all sorted populations. This sample was taken from a study of beta chain features in type 1 diabetes. Overall study results and limits: Unsettled here was the matter of whether HLA type influences TCRB rearrangement.

The authors reverse transcribed all of the isolated RNA, so sequencing captured expressed TCRB transcripts. Deep immunoSEQ sequencing covered naive, central memory and regulatory T cell samples. The method was immunoSEQ multiplex PCR; TCRdb's version includes in-frame clones alone and lacks a portion of them. The table shows around 450,000 clones, with roughly an eighth occurring only once. V dropped 5 bases and J dropped 1 base, with 8 bases sitting between them. Germline V gene lookup returns CDR1 KGHSH and CDR2 LQKENI. CDR3 length: 13 residues. Sequencing used naive CD4+ T cells from blood. This chain links TRBV18 with TRBJ1-1; maybe TRBD1 (5 bases). This TCR was sampled from a woman aged 18-29 years in good health. CDR3 amino acids: CASSSGQNTEAFF. The CDR3 nucleotides read TGTGCCAGCTCATCAGGACAGAACACTGAAGCTTTCTTT. Full variable domain (outside the CDR3, taken from reference TRBV18 and TRBJ1-1): NAGVMQNPRHLVRRRGQEARLRCSPMKGHSHVYWYRQLPEEGLKFMVYLQKENIIDESGMPKERFSAEFPKEGPSILRIQQVVRGDSAAYFCASSSGQNTEAFFGQGTRLTVV.